This is a list of T cell receptor beta chains from one sample in a study of T-cell memory formation after mild COVID-19. TCRdb recomputed calls from the 5' RACE reads with MiXCR, one row per CDR3 protein. The sample shows 170,000 or so distinct CDR3 sequences, about a third of them seen only once. The sample consisted of PBMCs or a T cell subset sorted from them (not recorded which). The receptors shown here come from an adult woman who had mild COVID-19 (a few samples of this study predate the infection). Cell type and time point are not known. The CDR3 runs from the conserved cysteine through the conserved F or W. A row's size may be missing; if present it is once, few, many or a size class.

j_call,v_call,clone_size,cdr3_aa
TRBJ2-1,TRBV6-2/TRBV6-3,NA,CASSYGVRGEQFF
TRBJ2-5,TRBV25-1,NA,CASRTGNAQETQYF
TRBJ1-3,TRBV9,NA,CASSVTQGSGNTIYF
TRBJ2-3,TRBV19,NA,CASSVGLADTQYF
TRBJ1-2,TRBV7-9,NA,CASSRGGANYGYTF
TRBJ2-3,TRBV11-2,NA,CASSSSGSPIFTQYF
TRBJ2-2,TRBV12-3/TRBV12-4,few,CASSLRAGGVTGELFF
TRBJ1-2,TRBV25-1,NA,CASSESASYGYTF
TRBJ2-3,TRBV7-2,NA,CASSFSGSSTDTQYF
TRBJ1-2,TRBV27,NA,CASGKGHNFYGYTF
TRBJ2-7,TRBV29-1,few,CSVTGQGAGGEQYF
TRBJ2-1,TRBV5-1,few,CASSAGGGPSSYNEQFF
TRBJ2-7,TRBV25-1,NA,CASSEFYEQYF
TRBJ2-4,TRBV12-3/TRBV12-4,NA,CASSPPSGGAHIQYF
TRBJ2-7,TRBV2,NA,CASNDRDRGYEQYF
TRBJ2-2,TRBV29-1,NA,CSVRFGGINTGELFF
TRBJ2-1,TRBV7-9,NA,CASSPHYGNEQFF
TRBJ2-1,TRBV5-1,NA,CASSPTEVSSYNEQFF
TRBJ2-3,TRBV7-8,NA,CASSLFSRGDGTDTQYF
TRBJ2-2,TRBV24-1,few,CATSDFFGLNTGELFF
TRBJ2-5,TRBV3-1,few,CASSPGLAGLQETQYF
TRBJ1-1,TRBV7-9,few,CASTSVGGYNTEAFF
TRBJ2-1,TRBV24-1,few,CATSDSIPGLRVGEQFF
TRBJ2-3,TRBV12-3/TRBV12-4,NA,CASKRLAGGTDTQYF
TRBJ1-4,TRBV5-5,NA,CASSAAGNDEKLFF
TRBJ2-1,TRBV5-1,few,CASSLNSHRGLGHEQFF
TRBJ2-7,TRBV7-9,few,CASSNRASSHEQYF
TRBJ2-5,TRBV29-1,NA,CSVALGKTQYF
TRBJ2-2,TRBV13,few,CASSFTGENTGELFF
TRBJ2-1,TRBV19,few,CASSIGSLATYNEQFF
TRBJ2-1,TRBV20-1,NA,CSVRGGTFYSEQFF
TRBJ2-5,TRBV7-2,NA,CASSRLRQARETQYF
TRBJ1-1,TRBV27,NA,CASSLLGAGTEAFF
TRBJ2-7,TRBV3-1,NA,CASGSVNSYEQYF
TRBJ2-7,TRBV6-5,few,CASRLDLRWDEQYF
TRBJ2-5,TRBV11-2,NA,CASSQTSQTETQYF
TRBJ2-1,TRBV6-5,few,CASSYSVPGQGRNEQFF
TRBJ2-7,TRBV27,few,CASSLGETTIYEQYF
TRBJ2-7,TRBV29-1,few,CSVEAGLGQYF
TRBJ1-1,TRBV5-1,NA,CASSLQSSEAFF
TRBJ1-5,TRBV2,few,CASSEEGINQPQHF
TRBJ2-7,TRBV5-6,NA,CASSSWTRALYEQYF
TRBJ2-2,TRBV24-1,NA,CATDSGTGELFF
TRBJ1-3,TRBV30,once,CAWSAGLENTIYF
TRBJ1-1,TRBV5-1,many,CASSLTTTGGTTEAFF
TRBJ1-2,TRBV20-1,NA,CSALNYGYTF
TRBJ2-5,TRBV7-8,NA,CASCAGTSGSGETQYF
TRBJ2-1,TRBV28,NA,CASSFLAGGNNEQFF
TRBJ2-3,TRBV15,NA,CATSKQDTQYF
TRBJ2-7,TRBV4-2,few,CASSQTSGEYEQYF
TRBJ2-2,TRBV20-1,NA,CSARLSGGGELFF